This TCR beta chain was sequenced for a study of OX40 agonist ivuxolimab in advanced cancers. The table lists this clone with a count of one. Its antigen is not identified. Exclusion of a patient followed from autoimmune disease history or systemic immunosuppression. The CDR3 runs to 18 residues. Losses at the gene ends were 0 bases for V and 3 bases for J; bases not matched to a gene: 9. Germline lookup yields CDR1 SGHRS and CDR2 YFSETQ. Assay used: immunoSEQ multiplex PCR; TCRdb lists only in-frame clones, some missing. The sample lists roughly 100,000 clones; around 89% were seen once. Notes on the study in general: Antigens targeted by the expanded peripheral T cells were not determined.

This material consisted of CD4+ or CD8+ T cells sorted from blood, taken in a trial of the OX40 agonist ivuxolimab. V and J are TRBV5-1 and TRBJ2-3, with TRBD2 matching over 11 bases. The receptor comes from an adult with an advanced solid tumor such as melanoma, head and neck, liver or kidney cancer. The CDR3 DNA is TGCGCCAGCAGCTTGGAAGTAGCGGGAGGGCTGGGAACAGATACGCAGTATTTT. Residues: CASSLEVAGGLGTDTQYF.